Listed below are T cell receptor beta chains from one sample, sequenced in a study of blood T cell repertoires in COVID-19. Sequencing was performed with immunoSEQ multiplex PCR; in TCRdb, only in-frame clones are kept and a portion is missing. The repertoire consists of a few hundred thousand clones, with 80% to 90% occurring once and the leading ten covering 6.6%. Sequencing was done on a sample of PBMCs or T cells enriched from blood (not recorded which). Receptor source: a woman in her forties or fifties who had been exposed to COVID-19. CDR3s include the opening cysteine and the closing phenylalanine or tryptophan. The order of the fields is CDR3 protein, CDR3 DNA, clone size, D gene, J gene, CDR3 length, V gene. D genes are given only for firm matches. Some rows mark clone size as missing; the rest say once, few, many or name a class of expanded clone.

CDR3aa: CASSHSSGTSGGEQYF
CDR3nt: TGTGCCAGCAGCCATAGTTCCGGGACTAGCGGGGGCGAGCAGTACTTC
abundance: -
d_gene: TRBD2
j_gene: TRBJ2-7
len: 16
v_gene: TRBV7-9

CDR3aa: CASSATVLAGGRNTGELFF
CDR3nt: TGTGCCAGCAGCGCAACCGTACTAGCGGGGGGCCGTAACACCGGGGAGCTGTTTTTT
abundance: once
d_gene: TRBD2
j_gene: TRBJ2-2
len: 19
v_gene: TRBV5-6

CDR3aa: CASGRFSGNTIYF
CDR3nt: TGCGCCAGCGGCCGTTTCTCTGGAAACACCATATATTTT
abundance: -
d_gene: -
j_gene: TRBJ1-3
len: 13
v_gene: TRBV5-1

CDR3aa: CASSYGAVDGYTF
CDR3nt: TGTGCCAGCAGTTATGGGGCGGTCGATGGCTACACCTTC
abundance: few
d_gene: -
j_gene: TRBJ1-2
len: 13
v_gene: TRBV27

CDR3aa: CASRVGLSSYEQYF
CDR3nt: TGTGCCAGCAGGGTAGGACTTTCCTCCTACGAGCAGTACTTC
abundance: -
d_gene: -
j_gene: TRBJ2-7
len: 14
v_gene: TRBV2

CDR3aa: CAWSRDRGRGTQYF
CDR3nt: TGTGCCTGGAGTAGGGACAGGGGGAGGGGGACCCAGTACTTC
abundance: -
d_gene: TRBD1
j_gene: TRBJ2-5
len: 14
v_gene: TRBV30

CDR3aa: CASSFNRGGSNQPQHF
CDR3nt: TGTGCCAGCAGTTTTAACCGGGGGGGTAGCAATCAGCCCCAGCATTTT
abundance: -
d_gene: -
j_gene: TRBJ1-5
len: 16
v_gene: TRBV28

CDR3aa: CASSVDLGLSPLHF
CDR3nt: TGTGCCAGCAGTGTGGATCTCGGACTCTCACCCCTCCACTTT
abundance: -
d_gene: -
j_gene: TRBJ1-6
len: 14
v_gene: TRBV2

CDR3aa: CASSSQGKQPQHF
CDR3nt: TGTGCCAGCAGTTCGCAGGGGAAACAGCCCCAGCATTTT
abundance: -
d_gene: -
j_gene: TRBJ1-5
len: 13
v_gene: TRBV6-6

CDR3aa: CASSRGDNQPQHF
CDR3nt: TGTGCCAGTAGTAGAGGAGACAATCAGCCCCAGCATTTT
abundance: -
d_gene: -
j_gene: TRBJ1-5
len: 13
v_gene: TRBV19

CDR3aa: CASVGLPGNQPQHF
CDR3nt: TGTGCCAGCGTAGGGCTCCCGGGAAATCAGCCCCAGCATTTT
abundance: -
d_gene: -
j_gene: TRBJ1-5
len: 14
v_gene: TRBV28

CDR3aa: CASSLEEATGELFF
CDR3nt: TGTGCCAGCAGCTTAGAAGAGGCCACCGGGGAGCTGTTTTTT
abundance: once
d_gene: -
j_gene: TRBJ2-2
len: 14
v_gene: TRBV11-2

CDR3aa: CASSYFEDTEAFF
CDR3nt: TGTGCCAGCAGTTACTTTGAGGATACTGAAGCTTTCTTT
abundance: -
d_gene: -
j_gene: TRBJ1-1
len: 13
v_gene: TRBV6-2/TRBV6-3

CDR3aa: CASSLSIGGQLSDTQYF
CDR3nt: TGTGCCAGCAGTTTATCGATAGGGGGACAGCTTTCAGATACGCAGTATTTT
abundance: -
d_gene: TRBD1
j_gene: TRBJ2-3
len: 17
v_gene: TRBV27

CDR3aa: CSASRTGAPLLAGYTF
CDR3nt: TGCAGTGCTAGTCGAACAGGGGCCCCGCTACTTGCCGGCTACACCTTC
abundance: -
d_gene: TRBD1
j_gene: TRBJ1-2
len: 16
v_gene: TRBV20-1

CDR3aa: CASSQRTDTSSGNTIYF
CDR3nt: TGCGCCAGCAGCCAACGGACAGATACTTCCTCTGGAAACACCATATATTTT
abundance: -
d_gene: -
j_gene: TRBJ1-3
len: 17
v_gene: TRBV4-1

CDR3aa: CASSTRGTAGDQPQHF
CDR3nt: TGTGCCAGCAGTACCCGCGGGACCGCCGGCGATCAGCCCCAGCATTTT
abundance: -
d_gene: -
j_gene: TRBJ1-5
len: 16
v_gene: TRBV27

CDR3aa: CASSPLRESDGYTF
CDR3nt: TGTGCCAGTAGCCCACTTAGAGAGTCGGATGGCTACACCTTC
abundance: once
d_gene: -
j_gene: TRBJ1-2
len: 14
v_gene: TRBV19

CDR3aa: CASSRRTGTGGGYTF
CDR3nt: TGTGCCAGCAGCCGGAGGACAGGGACAGGAGGGGGCTACACCTTC
abundance: -
d_gene: TRBD1
j_gene: TRBJ1-2
len: 15
v_gene: TRBV28